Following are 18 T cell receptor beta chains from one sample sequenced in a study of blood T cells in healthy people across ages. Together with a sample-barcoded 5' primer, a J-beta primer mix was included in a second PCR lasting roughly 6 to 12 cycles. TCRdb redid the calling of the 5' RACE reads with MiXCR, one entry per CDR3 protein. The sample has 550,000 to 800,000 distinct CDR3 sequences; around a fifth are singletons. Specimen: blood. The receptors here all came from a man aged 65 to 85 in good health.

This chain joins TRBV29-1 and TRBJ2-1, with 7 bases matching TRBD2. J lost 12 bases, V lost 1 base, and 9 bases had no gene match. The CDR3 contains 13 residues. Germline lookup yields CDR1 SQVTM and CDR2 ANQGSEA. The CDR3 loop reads CSVEVLSSGRQFF. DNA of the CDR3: TGCAGCGTTGAAGTCTTGTCTAGCGGTCGGCAGTTCTTC.

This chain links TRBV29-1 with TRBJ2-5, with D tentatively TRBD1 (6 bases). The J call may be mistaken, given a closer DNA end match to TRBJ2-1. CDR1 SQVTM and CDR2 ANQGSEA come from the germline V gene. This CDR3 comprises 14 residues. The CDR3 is CSVGPRGATGEQFF. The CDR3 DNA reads TGCAGCGTTGGTCCCAGGGGAGCCACAGGGGAGCAGTTCTTC.

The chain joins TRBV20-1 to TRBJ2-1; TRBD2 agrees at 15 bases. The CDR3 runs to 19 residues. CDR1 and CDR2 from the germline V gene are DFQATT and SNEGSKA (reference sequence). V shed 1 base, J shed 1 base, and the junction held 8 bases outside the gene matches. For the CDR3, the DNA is TGCAGTGCTAGAGCCCTGCGGGGACTAGCGGGAGGTTCCTACAATGAGCAGTTCTTC. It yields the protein CSARALRGLAGGSYNEQFF.

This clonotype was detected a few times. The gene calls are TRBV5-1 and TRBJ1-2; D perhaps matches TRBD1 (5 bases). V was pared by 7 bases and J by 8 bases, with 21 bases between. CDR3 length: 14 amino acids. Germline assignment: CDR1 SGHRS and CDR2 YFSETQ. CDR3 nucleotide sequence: TGCGCCAGCGGGTCTCTAGGGGCATCGCAGGGCTACACCTTC. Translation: CASGSLGASQGYTF.

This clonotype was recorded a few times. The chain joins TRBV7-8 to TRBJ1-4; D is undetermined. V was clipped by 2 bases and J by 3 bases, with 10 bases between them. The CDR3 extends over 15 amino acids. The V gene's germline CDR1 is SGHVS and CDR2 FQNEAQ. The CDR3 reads CASSLRGQSNEKLFF. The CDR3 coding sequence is TGTGCCAGCAGCTTAAGAGGTCAATCTAATGAAAAACTGTTTTTT.

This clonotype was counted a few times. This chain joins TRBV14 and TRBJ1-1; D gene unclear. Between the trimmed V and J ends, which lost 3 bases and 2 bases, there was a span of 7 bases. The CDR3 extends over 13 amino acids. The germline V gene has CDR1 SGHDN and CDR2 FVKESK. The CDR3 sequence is CASSHNPNTEAFF. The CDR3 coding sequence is TGTGCCAGCAGCCATAATCCAAACACTGAAGCTTTCTTT.

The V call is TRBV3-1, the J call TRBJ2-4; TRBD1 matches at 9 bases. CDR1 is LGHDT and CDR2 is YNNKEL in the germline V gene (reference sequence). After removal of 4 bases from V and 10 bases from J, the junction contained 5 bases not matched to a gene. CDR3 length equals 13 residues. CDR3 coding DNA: TGTGCCAGCAGCCCCGGGACAGGGCATATTCAGTACTTC. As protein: CASSPGTGHIQYF.

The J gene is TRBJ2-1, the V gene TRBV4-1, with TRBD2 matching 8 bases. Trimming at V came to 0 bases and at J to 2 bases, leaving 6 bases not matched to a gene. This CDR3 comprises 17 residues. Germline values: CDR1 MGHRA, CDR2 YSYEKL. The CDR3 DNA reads TGCGCCAGCAGCCAAGATCCGGCGGGAGGAGCCTACAATGAGCAGTTCTTC. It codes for CASSQDPAGGAYNEQFF.

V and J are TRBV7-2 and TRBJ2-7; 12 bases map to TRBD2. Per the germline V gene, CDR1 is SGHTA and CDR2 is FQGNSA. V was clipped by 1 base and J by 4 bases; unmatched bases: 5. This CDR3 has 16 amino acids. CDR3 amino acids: CASSLGNLAGGYEQYF. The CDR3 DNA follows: TGTGCCAGCAGCTTAGGAAATCTAGCGGGAGGGTACGAGCAGTACTTC.

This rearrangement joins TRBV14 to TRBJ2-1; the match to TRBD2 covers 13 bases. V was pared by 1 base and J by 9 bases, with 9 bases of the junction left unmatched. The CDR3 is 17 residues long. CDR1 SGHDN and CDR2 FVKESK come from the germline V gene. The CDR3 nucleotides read TGTGCCAGCAGCCAAGCACCGGGACTAGCGGGATGGGGTGAGCAGTTCTTC. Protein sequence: CASSQAPGLAGWGEQFF.

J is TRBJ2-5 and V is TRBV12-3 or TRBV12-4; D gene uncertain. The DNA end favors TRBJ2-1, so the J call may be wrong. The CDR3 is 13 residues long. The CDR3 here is CASSLNHGNEQFF. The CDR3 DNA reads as TGTGCCAGCAGTTTAAATCACGGCAATGAGCAGTTCTTC.

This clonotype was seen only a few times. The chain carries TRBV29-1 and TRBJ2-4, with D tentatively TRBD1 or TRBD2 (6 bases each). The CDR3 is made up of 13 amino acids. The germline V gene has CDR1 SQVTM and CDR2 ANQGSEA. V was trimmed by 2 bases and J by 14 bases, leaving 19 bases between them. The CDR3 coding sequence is TGCAGCGTTGAATCGGGGGCCCACAAAAAAGAGTACTTC. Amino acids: CSVESGAHKKEYF.

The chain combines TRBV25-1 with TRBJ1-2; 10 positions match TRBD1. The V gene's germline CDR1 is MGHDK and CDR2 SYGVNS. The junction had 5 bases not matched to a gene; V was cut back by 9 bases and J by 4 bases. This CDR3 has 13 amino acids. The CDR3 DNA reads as TGTGCCAGTAGGGACAGGGGAGGCTATGGCTACACCTTC. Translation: CASRDRGGYGYTF.

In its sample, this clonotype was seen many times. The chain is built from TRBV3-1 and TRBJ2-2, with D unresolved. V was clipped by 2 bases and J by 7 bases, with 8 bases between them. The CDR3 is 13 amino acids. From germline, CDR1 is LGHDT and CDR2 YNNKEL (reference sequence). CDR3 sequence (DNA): TGTGCCAGCAGCCAATCTTCCAGCGGGGAGCTGTTTTTT. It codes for CASSQSSSGELFF.

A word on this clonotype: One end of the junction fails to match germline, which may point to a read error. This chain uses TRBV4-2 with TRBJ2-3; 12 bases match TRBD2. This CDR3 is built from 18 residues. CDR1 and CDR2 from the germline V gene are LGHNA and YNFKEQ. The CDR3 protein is CASSQELAGGYLADTQYF. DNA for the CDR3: TGTGCCAGCAGTCAAGAACTAGCGGGAGGCTATTTGGCAGATACGCAGTATTTT.

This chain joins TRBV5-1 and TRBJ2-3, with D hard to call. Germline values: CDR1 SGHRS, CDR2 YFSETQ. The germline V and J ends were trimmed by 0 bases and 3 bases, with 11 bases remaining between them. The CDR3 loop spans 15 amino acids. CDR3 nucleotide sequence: TGCGCCAGCAGCTTGGAAGTAACCCTTACAGATACGCAGTATTTT. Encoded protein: CASSLEVTLTDTQYF.

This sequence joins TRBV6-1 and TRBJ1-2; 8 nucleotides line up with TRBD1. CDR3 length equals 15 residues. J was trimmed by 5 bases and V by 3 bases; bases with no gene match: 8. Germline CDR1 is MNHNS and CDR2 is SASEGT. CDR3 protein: CASSETGTGDYGYTF. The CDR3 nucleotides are TGTGCCAGCAGTGAGACCGGGACAGGCGATTATGGCTACACCTTC.

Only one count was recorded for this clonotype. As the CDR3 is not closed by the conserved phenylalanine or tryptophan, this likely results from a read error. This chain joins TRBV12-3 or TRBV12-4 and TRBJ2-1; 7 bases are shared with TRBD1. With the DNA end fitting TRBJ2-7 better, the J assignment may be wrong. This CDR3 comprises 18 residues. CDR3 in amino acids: CASSSSTFSPTGSYEQYL. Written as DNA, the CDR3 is TGTGCCAGCAGTTCCTCTACCTTTTCTCCGACAGGGAGCTACGAGCAGTACTTG.